This record looks at one T cell receptor (beta chain) sequence and its context. Its antigen is still unknown. One end of the junction does not line up with germline, which may come from a read error. The V gene's germline CDR1 is KGHDR and CDR2 SFDVKD. The CDR3 runs to 15 residues. This sample was included in a study of metastatic and nonmetastatic thyroid tumors. Study background: For malignant and benign thyroid patients, tumor or nodule tissue and blood were the sources whose repertoires were compared. Study-wide findings and caveats: Versus benign nodules, malignant thyroid tumors reportedly had significantly higher TCR beta diversity, in blood and tumor.

Thyroid surgery was performed in patients who had received no treatment beforehand. How the authors handled the data: Built for papillary thyroid cancer, a distant-metastasis classifier drew on CDR3 differences across clinicopathological groups. TCRdb reanalyzed the PCR reads with MiXCR. The V and J calls come from TCRdb's annotation, not from the publication. The table shows roughly 14,000 clones, with around 25% occurring only once. The TCR comes from a female donor with papillary thyroid cancer or a benign thyroid nodule (not recorded which). Some clones in this sample may be carry-over from other donors' samples. Sequencing used tumor tissue. The chain employs TRBV24-1 and TRBJ2-2; 8 bases align to TRBD1. CDR3 residues: CATIDLDRDTVELFF. The CDR3 nucleotides read TGTGCCACCATTGATTTGGACAGGGACACCGTGGAGCTGTTTTTT.